The sequence of this T cell receptor beta chain was determined in a study of shared clonotypes between healthy human individuals. Original analysis: Filtering was not the same, since immunoSEQ gave junction-only sequences without quality scores. Clones were read by immunoSEQ multiplex PCR, and TCRdb kept only the in-frame ones, dropping some. That table is the source of V, J and clone size, and D and trimming were worked out from the DNA. The sample holds about 680,000 clones; 90% to 95% are singletons and the top ten take nearly 25%. CD8 cells regarded as naive lacked CD45RO, were positively chosen for CCR7, and omitted terminally differentiated effector memory CD45RA+ cells. Germline V lookup: CDR1 MNHEY, CDR2 SMNVEV (reference sequence). CDR3 length equals 13 residues. Germline trimming cut 5 bases from V and 9 bases from J; bases unmatched to any gene: 8.

The sequence was obtained from a man aged 25 to 40 in good health. What was sequenced was naive CD8+ T cells sorted from blood. The chain recombines TRBV27 with TRBJ1-2, with 8 positions matching TRBD1. The DNA of the CDR3 is TGTGCCAGCAGTCCCGGGACAGGTATTAGCTACACCTTC. Its translation is CASSPGTGISYTF.